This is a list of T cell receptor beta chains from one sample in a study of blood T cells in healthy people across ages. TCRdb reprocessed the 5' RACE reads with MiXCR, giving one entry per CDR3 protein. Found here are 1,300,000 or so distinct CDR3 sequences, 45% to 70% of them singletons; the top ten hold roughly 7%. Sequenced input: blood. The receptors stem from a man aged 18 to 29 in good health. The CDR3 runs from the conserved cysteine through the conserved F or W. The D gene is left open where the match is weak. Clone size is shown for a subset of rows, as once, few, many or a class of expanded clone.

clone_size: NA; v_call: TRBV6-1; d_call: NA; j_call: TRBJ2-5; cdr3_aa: CASSEAWQQETQYF; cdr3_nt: TGTGCCAGCAGTGAAGCTTGGCAGCAAGAGACCCAGTACTTC
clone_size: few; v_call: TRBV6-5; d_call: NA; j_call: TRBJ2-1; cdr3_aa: CASRWGFYNEQFF; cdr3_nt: TGTGCCAGCAGATGGGGCTTTTACAATGAGCAGTTCTTC
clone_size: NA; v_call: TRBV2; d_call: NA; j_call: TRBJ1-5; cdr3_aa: CASSPGQLIGGSQPQHF; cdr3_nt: TGTGCCAGCAGCCCTGGACAGCTAATTGGGGGGAGTCAGCCCCAGCATTTT
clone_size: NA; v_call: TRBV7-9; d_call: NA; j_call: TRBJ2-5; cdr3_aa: CASSFPERAGMETQYF; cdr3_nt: TGTGCCAGCAGCTTTCCCGAGCGGGCAGGGATGGAGACCCAGTACTTC
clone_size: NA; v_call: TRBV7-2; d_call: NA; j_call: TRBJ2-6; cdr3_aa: CASSFRVAGANVLTF; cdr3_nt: TGTGCCAGCAGCTTCAGGGTCGCCGGGGCCAACGTCCTGACTTTC
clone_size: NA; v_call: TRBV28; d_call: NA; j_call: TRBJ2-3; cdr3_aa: CASSGWPVQYF; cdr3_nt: TGTGCCAGCAGTGGCTGGCCCGTGCAGTATTTT
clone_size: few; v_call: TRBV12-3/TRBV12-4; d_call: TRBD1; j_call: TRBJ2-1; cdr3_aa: CASSLGTGGGDEQFF; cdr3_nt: TGTGCCAGCAGTTTAGGGACAGGGGGTGGCGATGAGCAGTTCTTC
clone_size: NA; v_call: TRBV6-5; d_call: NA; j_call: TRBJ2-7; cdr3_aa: CGKVLNEQYF; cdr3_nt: TGCGGGAAGGTTCTCAACGAGCAGTACTTC
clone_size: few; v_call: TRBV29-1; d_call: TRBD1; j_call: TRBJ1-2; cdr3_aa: CSVTGVLQANYGYTF; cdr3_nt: TGCAGCGTGACAGGGGTCCTTCAAGCTAACTATGGCTACACCTTC
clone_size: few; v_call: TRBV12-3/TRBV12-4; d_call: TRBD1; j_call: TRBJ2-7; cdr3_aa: CASSHPGQGRYEQYF; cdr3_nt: TGTGCCAGCAGTCACCCGGGACAGGGACGGTACGAGCAGTACTTC
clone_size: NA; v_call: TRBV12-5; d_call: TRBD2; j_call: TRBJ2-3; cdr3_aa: CASGLPGTTSSTDTQYF; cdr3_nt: TGTGCTAGTGGTTTGCCCGGGACTACCTCTAGCACAGATACGCAGTATTTT
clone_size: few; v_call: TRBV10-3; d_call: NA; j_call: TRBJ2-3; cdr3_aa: CAINVDRSTDTQYF; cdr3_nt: TGTGCCATCAACGTCGACAGGAGCACAGATACGCAGTATTTT
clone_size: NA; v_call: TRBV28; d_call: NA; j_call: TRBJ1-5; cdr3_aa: CASSPGDGGNQPQHF; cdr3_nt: TGTGCCAGCAGCCCCGGAGATGGGGGCAATCAGCCCCAGCATTTT
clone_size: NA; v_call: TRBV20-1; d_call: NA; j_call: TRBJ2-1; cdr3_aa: CSAPPLGPRGVYNEQFF; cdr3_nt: TGCAGTGCTCCACCTCTTGGCCCCCGCGGGGTTTACAATGAGCAGTTCTTC
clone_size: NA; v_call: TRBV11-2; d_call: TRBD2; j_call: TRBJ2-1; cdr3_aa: CASSLRDTLLAGDPYNEQFF; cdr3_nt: TGTGCCAGCAGCTTACGGGACACCCTATTAGCGGGAGATCCCTACAATGAGCAGTTCTTC
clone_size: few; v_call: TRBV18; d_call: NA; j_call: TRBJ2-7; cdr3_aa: CASSPPQDYEQYF; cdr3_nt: TGTGCCAGCTCACCACCCCAGGACTACGAGCAGTACTTC
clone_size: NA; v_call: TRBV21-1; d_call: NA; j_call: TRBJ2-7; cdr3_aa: CASSKGGTRLRSYEQYF; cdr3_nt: TGTGCCAGCAGCAAGGGGGGGACAAGGCTACGCTCCTACGAGCAGTACTTC
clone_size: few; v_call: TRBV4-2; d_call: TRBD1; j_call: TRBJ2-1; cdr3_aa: CASSQETGEHLNEQFF; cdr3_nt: TGTGCCAGCAGCCAAGAGACAGGGGAGCATCTCAATGAGCAGTTCTTC
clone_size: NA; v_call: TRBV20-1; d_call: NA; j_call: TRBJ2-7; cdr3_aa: CSAFKRQNSYEQYF; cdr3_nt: TGCAGTGCCTTCAAGCGCCAGAACTCCTACGAGCAGTACTTC
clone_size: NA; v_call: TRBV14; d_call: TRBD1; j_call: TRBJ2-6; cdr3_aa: CASSQDQLGQGSPGANVLTF; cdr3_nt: TGTGCCAGCAGCCAAGATCAGTTAGGACAGGGATCGCCTGGGGCCAACGTCCTGACTTTC
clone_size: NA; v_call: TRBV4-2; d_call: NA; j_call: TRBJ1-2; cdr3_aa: CANSQAGQPGARHGYTF; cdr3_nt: TGTGCCAACAGCCAAGCCGGACAACCAGGGGCGAGGCATGGCTACACCTTC
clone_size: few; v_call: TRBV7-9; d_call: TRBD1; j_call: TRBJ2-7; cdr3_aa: CASSPPGQLYEQYF; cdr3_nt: TGTGCCAGCAGCCCCCCGGGACAGCTTTACGAGCAGTACTTC
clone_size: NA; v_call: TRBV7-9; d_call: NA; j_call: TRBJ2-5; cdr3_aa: CASSLVGAGSSYEQYF; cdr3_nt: TGTGCCAGCAGCTTAGTCGGCGCAGGGAGTTCTTATGAGCAGTACTTC